This T cell receptor (beta chain) was sequenced for a study of T cells in Graves' hyperthyroidism and ophthalmopathy. General study results and limits: Stable hyperthyroidism was told apart from ophthalmopathy by a model built on 13 V-J features.

Researchers amplified the TCR beta CDR3 regions from RNA transcripts. The TCR CDR3 first-round RT-PCR relied on the HTBI primer set. MiXCR was run by TCRdb on the multiplex PCR reads, yielding one entry per CDR3 protein. Of hundreds of thousands of distinct CDR3 sequences listed, approximately 20% are singletons. Disease duration was under 3 months in the ophthalmopathy patients, who also had a Clinical Activity Score of at least 3 and a NOSPECS grade of at least 4. CDR3 length: 15 amino acids. CDR1 SGHTS and CDR2 YDEGEE come from the germline V gene. Trimming removed 8 bases from V and 4 bases from J; junction bases left unmatched: 14. About this clonotype itself: Its antigen is unidentified.

V and J are TRBV5-8 and TRBJ1-1; 7 positions agree with TRBD1. Material: blood. The sequence was collected from a man aged 35 to 55 with Graves' ophthalmopathy. CDR3: CASRNYRGSSTEAFF. CDR3 coding DNA: TGTGCCAGTAGAAATTACAGGGGTTCGAGCACTGAAGCTTTCTTT.